The clone carrying this TCR beta chain is judged large. Its specificity is not known. One end of the junction varies from germline; a read error may be responsible. The table came from immunoSEQ multiplex PCR; TCRdb's copy has only in-frame clones and leaves some out. The table lists under 200,000 clones, approximately 89% of them singletons, with around 4.4% in the top ten. The data originate from a study of cytomegalovirus exposure and HLA in healthy donors. There are 13 residues in the CDR3. Per the germline V gene, CDR1 is SSHAT and CDR2 is FNYEAQ (reference sequence). Study-wide points: Reports described diagnosis of cytomegalovirus status by the classifier as highly specific and sensitive. In vitro experiments confirmed that a few CMV-associated chains were specific for CMV antigens. The study flagged some 170 TCR beta chains as cytomegalovirus-associated. In the roughly 120 validation repertoires, roughly 94% of cluster scores exceeded 0, per a later analysis.

The TCR originated in a man between 18 and 29 years old in good health and CMV-seropositive. This rearrangement joins TRBV7-7 to TRBJ2-1; 7 bases line up with TRBD2. Sequenced: PBMCs. CDR3 DNA sequence: TGTGCTAGCAGCTTTGGACTAGAGGATGAGCAGTTCTTC. Its translation is CASSFGLEDEQFF.